Described below is a single T cell receptor beta chain sequence and its context. Additional DNA sequences in this sample encode the identical CDR3. The data were obtained in a study of blood T cell repertoires in COVID-19. Study information: COVID-19 samples, acute and convalescent, were from the United States, Italy and Spain. T cells, B-cell-depleted T cells, or PBMCs supplied cDNA or gDNA.

How the authors handled the data: Reference gene primers were amplified, and this amplification served to estimate nucleated cell counts. Profiling relied on immunoSEQ multiplex PCR, and the TCRdb table lists in-frame clones only, not all of them. V and J calls and clone size are those listed in that table; D and trimming were worked out from the DNA. The sample shows around 72,000 clones, 91% of them seen only once. Germline values: CDR1 LNHDA, CDR2 SQIVND (reference sequence). The V gene lost 3 bases and the J gene lost 0 bases, with 3 bases spanning the gap. The CDR3 extends over 13 amino acids. The chain employs TRBV19 and TRBJ1-5; D gene uncertain. Sequencing used peripheral blood. The clonotype was recovered from a human donor with active COVID-19. The donor label of this sample is uncertain. The CDR3 DNA is TGTGCCAGTAGTATTAGTAGCAATCAGCCCCAGCATTTT. The encoded protein is CASSISSNQPQHF.